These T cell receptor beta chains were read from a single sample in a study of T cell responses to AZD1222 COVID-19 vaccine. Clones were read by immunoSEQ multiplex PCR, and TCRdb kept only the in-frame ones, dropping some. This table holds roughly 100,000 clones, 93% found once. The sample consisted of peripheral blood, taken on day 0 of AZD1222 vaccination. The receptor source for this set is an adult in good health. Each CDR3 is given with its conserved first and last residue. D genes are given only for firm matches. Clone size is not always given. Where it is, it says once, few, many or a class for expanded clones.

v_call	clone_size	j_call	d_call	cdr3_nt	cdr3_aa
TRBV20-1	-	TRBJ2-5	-	TGCAGTGCTAGTTTGGGGGGAGAGACCCAGTACTTC	CSASLGGETQYF
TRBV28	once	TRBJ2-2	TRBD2	TGTGCCACCACGACTAGCGGGAAGAACACCGGGGAGCTGTTTTTT	CATTTSGKNTGELFF
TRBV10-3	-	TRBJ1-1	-	TGTGCCATCACCGACTCCAGGGGAGCCATGAACACTGAAGCTTTCTTT	CAITDSRGAMNTEAFF
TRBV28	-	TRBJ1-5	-	TGTGCCAGCAGGGACCAAGGACACTCCCAGCATTTT	CASRDQGHSQHF
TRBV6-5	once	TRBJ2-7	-	TGTGCCAGCAGCAACAGGGCCTCCTACGAGCAGTACTTC	CASSNRASYEQYF
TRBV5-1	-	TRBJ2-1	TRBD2	TGCGCCAGCAGCTTGGCAGGGCGGGAGCGGTTTAGGGAGCAGTTCTTC	CASSLAGRERFREQFF
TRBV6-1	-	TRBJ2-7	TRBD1	TGTGCCAGCAGTGAAGCGTCGACAGGGGCCTACGAGCAGTACTTC	CASSEASTGAYEQYF
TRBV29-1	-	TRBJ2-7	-	TGCAGCGTTGAAGATCAGGGGACTCGGCAGTACTTC	CSVEDQGTRQYF
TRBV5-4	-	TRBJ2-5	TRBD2	TGTGCCAGCAGCTTACTCGGGAGGGGACAAGAGACCCAGTACTTC	CASSLLGRGQETQYF
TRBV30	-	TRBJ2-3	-	TGTGCCTGGAGGAGGGATACGCAGTATTTT	CAWRRDTQYF
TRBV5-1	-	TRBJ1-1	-	TGCGCCAGCAGCTTGGCCAGGAACACTGAAGCTTTCTTT	CASSLARNTEAFF
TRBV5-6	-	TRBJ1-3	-	TGTGCCAGCAGCGCAGGGACATTCGGAAACACCATATATTTT	CASSAGTFGNTIYF
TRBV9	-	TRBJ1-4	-	TGTGCCAGCAGCGTAGACTTAGCTAATGAAAAACTGTTTTTT	CASSVDLANEKLFF
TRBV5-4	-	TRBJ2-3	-	TGTGCCAGCAGCTTAAGAGATTTCTCAGATACGCAGTATTTT	CASSLRDFSDTQYF
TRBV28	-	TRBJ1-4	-	TGTGCCAGCAAAGAAGGGGGATACGAAAAACTGTTTTTT	CASKEGGYEKLFF
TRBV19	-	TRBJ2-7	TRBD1	TGTGCCAGTAGTACTCCGGGACAGGGAATGGACGAGCAGTACTTC	CASSTPGQGMDEQYF
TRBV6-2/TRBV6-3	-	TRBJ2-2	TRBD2	TGTGCCAGCAGTACGCTCCCGGGACTAGCGGGAGTAGGGAGCACCGGGGAGCTGTTTTTT	CASSTLPGLAGVGSTGELFF
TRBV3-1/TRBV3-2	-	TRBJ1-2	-	TGTGCCAGCAGCCAAGAAGGGCCAGAGCGAGGCTACACCTTC	CASSQEGPERGYTF
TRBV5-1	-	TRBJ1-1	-	TGCGCCAGCAGCTCTCAGGCTGGGTACACTGAAGCTTTCTTT	CASSSQAGYTEAFF
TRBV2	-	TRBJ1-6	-	TGTGCCAGCAGGGCGACACTGTTCAATTCACCCCTCCACTTT	CASRATLFNSPLHF
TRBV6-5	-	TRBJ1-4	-	TGTGCCAGCAGCTCCCTCAGGACCGCTAATGAAAAACTGTTTTTT	CASSSLRTANEKLFF
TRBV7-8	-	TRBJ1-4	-	TGTGCCAGCAGCTTAGTTGGAGAACGGGGAAAACTGTTTTTT	CASSLVGERGKLFF
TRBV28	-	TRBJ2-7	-	TGTGCCAGCAGTTTAGGCGGGGAAGGAGAAGACTTC	CASSLGGEGEDF
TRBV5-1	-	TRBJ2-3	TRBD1	TGCGCCAGCAGCTTGGATCCGGGACAGGGTTTGACAGATACGCAGTATTTT	CASSLDPGQGLTDTQYF
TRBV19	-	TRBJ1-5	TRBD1	TGTGCCAGTAGCTCACAGGGGGGGGAGCAGCCCCAGCATTTT	CASSSQGGEQPQHF
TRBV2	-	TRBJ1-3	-	TGTGCCAGCGGGGGTAACTCTGGAAACACCATATATTTT	CASGGNSGNTIYF
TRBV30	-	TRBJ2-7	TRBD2	TGTGCCGGGGGGGGGCTAGCGGGAGACTACGAGCAGTACTTC	CAGGGLAGDYEQYF
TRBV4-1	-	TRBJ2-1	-	TGCGCCAGCAGCCAAGATGGTGCAAGCGTCAATGAGCAGTTCTTC	CASSQDGASVNEQFF
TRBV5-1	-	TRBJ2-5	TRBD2	TGCGCCAGCAGCAAGGGACTAGCGGGACAGTTGGAGACCCAGTACTTC	CASSKGLAGQLETQYF
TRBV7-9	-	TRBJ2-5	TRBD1	TGTGCCAGCGCTCGGGACAGCCAAGAGACCCAGTACTTC	CASARDSQETQYF
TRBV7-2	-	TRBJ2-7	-	TGTGCCAGCAGCCCACCCCCGATCGACAATTCCTACGAGCAGTACTTC	CASSPPPIDNSYEQYF
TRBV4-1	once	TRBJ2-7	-	TGCGCCAGCAGCCAACTTTTTCTAGGGTCCCGAGGGGAGCAGTACTTC	CASSQLFLGSRGEQYF
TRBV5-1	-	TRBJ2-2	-	TGCGCCAGCAGCTTGCCCTCTAGCAGCAGCACCGGGGAGCTGTTTTTT	CASSLPSSSSTGELFF
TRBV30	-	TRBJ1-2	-	TGTGCCTGGAGTGTAAGACAGACTTACACCTTC	CAWSVRQTYTF
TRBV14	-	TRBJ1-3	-	TGTGCCAGCAGCCAAGCATTCTCTGGAAACACCATATATTTT	CASSQAFSGNTIYF
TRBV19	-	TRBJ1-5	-	TGTGCCAGTACTCCGGACCTCGTCGGGTATAGCAATCAGCCCCAGCATTTT	CASTPDLVGYSNQPQHF
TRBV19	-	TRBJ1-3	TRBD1	TGTGCCAGCCGGGACAGGGGCCCCATAAACACCATATATTTT	CASRDRGPINTIYF
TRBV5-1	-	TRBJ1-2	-	TGCGCCAGCAGCCCCGGGACATCGGGCTATGGCTACACCTTC	CASSPGTSGYGYTF
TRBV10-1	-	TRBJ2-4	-	TGCGCCAGCAGTGAGGCGGCTTCAATAGCCAAAAACATTCAGTACTTC	CASSEAASIAKNIQYF
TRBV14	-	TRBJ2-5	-	TGTGCCAGCAGCCAGGGGGCTGGGCCCCAAGAGACCCAGTACTTC	CASSQGAGPQETQYF
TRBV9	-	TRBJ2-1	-	TGTGCCAGCAGCGTTCAGGGAGAGGGCTACAATGAGCAGTTCTTC	CASSVQGEGYNEQFF
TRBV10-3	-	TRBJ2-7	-	TGTGCCATCAGTGACATGACCTACGAGCAGTACTTC	CAISDMTYEQYF
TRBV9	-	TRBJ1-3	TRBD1	TGTGCCAGCAGCGTAGTAGGAGGGGGCAAAGATGCCACCATATATTTT	CASSVVGGGKDATIYF
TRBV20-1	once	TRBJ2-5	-	TGCAGTGCTAGAGGGGAGACCCAGTACTTC	CSARGETQYF
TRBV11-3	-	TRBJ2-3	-	TGTGCCAGCAGCTCCCCCCGGGAACCCTGGGATACGCAGTATTTT	CASSSPREPWDTQYF
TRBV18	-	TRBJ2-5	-	TGTGCCAGCTCGACACAGGGATGGGGAGAGACCCAGTACTTC	CASSTQGWGETQYF
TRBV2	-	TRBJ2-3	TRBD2	TGTGCCAGCAGTGACCCGGGACTAGCGGGAGCAGTGGCGGTGGCAGATACGCAGTATTTT	CASSDPGLAGAVAVADTQYF
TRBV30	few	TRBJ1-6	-	TGTGCCGGGGCGTCAGGTTCAATATCACCCCTCCACTTT	CAGASGSISPLHF
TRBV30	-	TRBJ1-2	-	TGTGCCTGGAGTGGGGGGAACTATGGCTACACCTTC	CAWSGGNYGYTF
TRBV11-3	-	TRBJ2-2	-	TGTGCCAGCAGCCCGGGTTTGGTAGCGGCCCATTTAAACACCGGGGAGCTGTTTTTT	CASSPGLVAAHLNTGELFF
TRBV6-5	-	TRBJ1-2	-	TGTGCCAGCAGGAGCGCGGGGGTTGGCTACACCTTC	CASRSAGVGYTF
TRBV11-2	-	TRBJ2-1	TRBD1	TGTGCCAGCAGGGAGCGGACAGGTTTAAATGAGCAGTTCTTC	CASRERTGLNEQFF
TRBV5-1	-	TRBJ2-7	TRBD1	TGCGCCAGCAGCTTGGAGGGGACAGGTAAACCCTACGAGCAGTACTTC	CASSLEGTGKPYEQYF
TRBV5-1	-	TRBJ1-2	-	TGCGCCAGCAGCTTGGTTGGGGCTCACTCTGGCTACACCTTC	CASSLVGAHSGYTF
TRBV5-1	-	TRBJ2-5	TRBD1	TGCGCCAGCAGCCCGGGGACAGGGGGCTTTTGGGAGACCCAGTACTTC	CASSPGTGGFWETQYF